A selection of T cell receptor beta chains follows, all from one sample in a study of blood T cell repertoires in COVID-19. Assay: immunoSEQ multiplex PCR; the TCRdb copy retains only in-frame clones and omits some. The sample records 130,000 to 150,000 clones, 85% to 90% being singletons. Source material: peripheral blood. The receptors were sampled from a human donor in a cohort sampled during active COVID-19. Each CDR3 is given with its conserved first and last residue. The D gene is left open where the match is weak. Some rows have no size entry. The others give once, few or many, or a class for an expanded clone.

clone_size j_call cdr3_length v_call d_call cdr3_aa cdr3_nt
- TRBJ1-1 14 TRBV9 - CASSSSTFGTEAFF TGTGCCAGCAGCTCTAGCACCTTTGGCACTGAAGCTTTCTTT
- TRBJ1-2 15 TRBV29-1 - CSVDRIGSGNYGYTF TGCAGCGTTGACCGCATCGGCAGCGGGAACTATGGCTACACCTTC
- TRBJ1-2 11 TRBV28 - CGARSNYGYTF TGTGGGGCTCGGTCAAACTATGGCTACACCTTC
- TRBJ1-5 15 TRBV4-3 - CASSQDLGAAQPQHF TGCGCCAGCAGCCAAGATCTGGGGGCGGCTCAGCCCCAGCATTTT
- TRBJ2-3 20 TRBV4-3 TRBD2 CASSQVTPAGGGRLADTQYF TGCGCCAGCAGCCAAGTCACCCCGGCCGGGGGGGGCAGGCTGGCAGATACGCAGTATTTT
- TRBJ2-5 14 TRBV25-1 TRBD1 CASSQRTGQETQYF TGTGCCAGCAGTCAAAGGACAGGGCAAGAGACCCAGTACTTC
- TRBJ2-2 13 TRBV12-3/TRBV12-4 - CASSLGGTGELFF TGTGCCAGCAGTTTGGGCGGGACCGGGGAGCTGTTTTTT
- TRBJ2-7 13 TRBV6-6 TRBD1 CASSRDRTYEQYF TGTGCCAGCAGCCGGGACAGAACCTACGAGCAGTACTTC
- TRBJ2-3 15 TRBV7-8 - CASDRGRGSTDTQYF TGTGCCAGTGATCGGGGGAGGGGGAGCACAGATACGCAGTATTTT
once TRBJ1-2 15 TRBV7-2 TRBD1 CASSSSLGTGYGYTF TGTGCCAGCAGCTCATCCCTCGGGACAGGTTATGGCTACACCTTC
- TRBJ2-2 16 TRBV11-2 TRBD1 CASSLAAGGRTGELFF TGTGCCAGCAGCTTAGCGGCAGGGGGTCGGACCGGGGAGCTGTTTTTT
- TRBJ1-2 15 TRBV7-2 TRBD1 CASSPWDRANYGYTF TGTGCCAGCAGCCCTTGGGACAGGGCTAACTATGGCTACACCTTC
- TRBJ2-2 16 TRBV24-1 TRBD1 CATKSGTGGFTGELFF TGTGCCACCAAATCCGGGACAGGGGGCTTTACCGGGGAGCTGTTTTTT
- TRBJ2-5 14 TRBV7-8 - CASSLGTIQETQYF TGTGCCAGCAGCCTCGGGACAATTCAAGAGACCCAGTACTTC
- TRBJ2-1 13 TRBV6-4 - CASSDSTGYEQFF TGTGCCAGCAGTGACTCGACGGGGTATGAGCAGTTCTTC
- TRBJ1-6 18 TRBV4-2 - CASSQGPGVRGANSPLHF TGTGCCAGCAGCCAGGGGCCCGGGGTACGGGGGGCGAACTCACCCCTCCACTTT
- TRBJ2-7 14 TRBV27 TRBD2 CASTKRGGSSEQYF TGTGCCAGCACAAAGCGGGGGGGAAGTAGCGAGCAGTACTTC
once TRBJ1-2 16 TRBV6-2/TRBV6-3 TRBD1 CASSAVRTGGLYGYTF TGTGCCAGCAGTGCAGTCCGGACAGGGGGCCTCTATGGCTACACCTTC
- TRBJ1-1 14 TRBV9 - CASSPRQLNTEAFF TGTGCCAGCAGCCCCCGACAGTTAAACACTGAAGCTTTCTTT
- TRBJ1-2 14 TRBV11-2 TRBD1 CASSLQTGGYGYTF TGTGCCAGCAGCTTACAAACAGGGGGCTATGGCTACACCTTC
- TRBJ2-7 15 TRBV5-4 - CASSLPGAGSYEQYF TGTGCCAGCAGCTTGCCAGGGGCCGGCTCCTACGAGCAGTACTTC
- TRBJ2-1 14 TRBV5-6 - CASSLQTIYNEQFF TGTGCCAGCAGCCTTCAGACAATCTACAATGAGCAGTTCTTC
- TRBJ2-7 14 TRBV11-2 - CASIRREERDEQYF TGTGCCAGCATTCGTAGGGAGGAGAGGGACGAGCAGTACTTC
- TRBJ2-7 17 TRBV4-3 TRBD1 CASSQSITRDRGYEQYF TGCGCCAGCAGCCAAAGCATCACCCGGGACAGGGGCTACGAGCAGTACTTC
- TRBJ2-7 18 TRBV3-1/TRBV3-2 TRBD2 CASSHKKSPAGGSYEQYF TGTGCCAGCAGCCATAAAAAATCTCCAGCGGGAGGTTCCTACGAGCAGTACTTC
- TRBJ2-7 14 TRBV3-1/TRBV3-2 - CASTPGSGVYEQYF TGTGCCAGCACCCCGGGGTCAGGCGTCTACGAGCAGTACTTC
- TRBJ2-5 15 TRBV4-3 - CASSQDALVQETQYF TGCGCCAGCAGCCAAGATGCGCTAGTCCAAGAGACCCAGTACTTC
- TRBJ2-1 16 TRBV18 TRBD1 CASSLISEGALNEQFF TGTGCCAGCTCACTAATCTCCGAGGGGGCCTTAAATGAGCAGTTCTTC
- TRBJ2-1 16 TRBV9 TRBD2 CASSVTGTSGSNEQFF TGTGCCAGCAGCGTAACCGGGACTAGCGGGAGTAATGAGCAGTTCTTC